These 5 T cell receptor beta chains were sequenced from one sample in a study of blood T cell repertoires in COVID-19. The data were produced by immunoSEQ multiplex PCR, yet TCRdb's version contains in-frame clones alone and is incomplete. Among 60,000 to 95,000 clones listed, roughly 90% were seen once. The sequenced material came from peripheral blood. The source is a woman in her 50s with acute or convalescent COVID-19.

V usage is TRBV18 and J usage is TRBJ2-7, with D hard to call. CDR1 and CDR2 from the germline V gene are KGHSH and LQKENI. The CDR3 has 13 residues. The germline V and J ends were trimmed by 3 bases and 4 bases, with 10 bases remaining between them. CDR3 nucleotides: TGTGCCAGCTCACCTTTCGGTGGTTACGAGCAGTACTTC. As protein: CASSPFGGYEQYF.

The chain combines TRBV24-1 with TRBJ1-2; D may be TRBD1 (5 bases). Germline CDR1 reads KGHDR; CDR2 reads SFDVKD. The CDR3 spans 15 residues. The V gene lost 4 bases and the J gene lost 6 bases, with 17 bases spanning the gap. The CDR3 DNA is TGTGCCACCAGTGAGCGGGACTCCATAACGCATGGCTACACCTTC. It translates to CATSERDSITHGYTF.

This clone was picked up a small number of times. CDR3 amino acids: CASSDPRDYGNEQFF. The CDR3 DNA reads as TGTGCCAGCAGTGACCCCAGGGATTATGGCAATGAGCAGTTCTTC. The chain recombines TRBV2 with TRBJ2-1, with D tentatively TRBD1 (5 bases). The CDR3 spans 15 residues. V lost 3 bases and J 6 bases, leaving 15 bases between the germline ends. Germline V gene sequence: CDR1 SNHLY, CDR2 FYNNEI.

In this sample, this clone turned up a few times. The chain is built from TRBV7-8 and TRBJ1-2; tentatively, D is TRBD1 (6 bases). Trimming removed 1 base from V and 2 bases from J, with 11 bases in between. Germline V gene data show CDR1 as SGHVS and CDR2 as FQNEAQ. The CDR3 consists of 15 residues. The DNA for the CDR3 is TGTGCCAGCAGCTTAGACCAGGGGTTAAACTATGGCTACACCTTC. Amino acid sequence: CASSLDQGLNYGYTF.

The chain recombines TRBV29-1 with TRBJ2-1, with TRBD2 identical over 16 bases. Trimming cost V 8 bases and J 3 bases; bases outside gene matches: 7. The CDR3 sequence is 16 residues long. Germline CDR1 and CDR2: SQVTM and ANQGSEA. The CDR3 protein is CSTGTSGGVGYNEQFF. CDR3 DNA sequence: TGCAGCACTGGGACTAGCGGGGGGGTAGGCTACAATGAGCAGTTCTTC.